This note documents a single TCR beta chain sequence. Its antigen is not yet known. The sample holds no much larger clone one base away, and base qualities are not on file. The data are from a study of cytomegalovirus exposure and HLA in healthy donors (dated by TCRdb to 2016 to 2017). Looking at the study overall: An earlier analysis of approximately 640 of the donors reported approximately 290 Gb of sequence data and roughly 110 million unique TCR beta sequences from some 180 million T cells. In an earlier analysis of 587 of the donors, high-throughput TCR beta sequencing was used to judge whether each TCR beta V gene segment behaved as functional or pseudogenic. Using immunosequencing, the study profiled T cell repertoires from 500 to 800 subjects and related those repertoires to cytomegalovirus serostatus. The aim of the study was to test whether cataloging public T cell receptors could identify signatures of past pathogen exposure. Among roughly 400 genotyped donors of the cohort, an average of approximately 240,000 unique TCR beta nucleotide sequences was sequenced per donor, of which 15% to 20% were non-productive. Every repertoire in the discovery cohort had been generated on one and the same sequencing platform. A later genetic analysis took genome-wide SNP genotypes for about 65% of the 666 donors and used that subset as a discovery cohort. Both class I and class II loci were covered by HLA typing, at four-digit resolution. The genetic ancestry cluster associated with self-reported Caucasian donors included about four fifths of the roughly 360 genotyped donors. An early release covering over 500 HLA-typed donors comprised 300 to 350 gigabases of sequencing data and 85 million or so unique TCR sequences. Several DR-DQ haplotypes were treated as single units for association and clustering because of strong linkage in the cohort. Donor age, sex, ethnicity and CMV serostatus were compiled together with the repertoire data. Typing coverage varied by locus: 629-630 donors for A, B, C, DRB1 and DQB1; around 560 for DQA1; about 570 for DPA1; approximately 450 for DPB1. A separate validation cohort of about 110 different subjects was used in addition to the approximately 700-subject first cohort. To predict cytomegalovirus infection status, the study brought together high-throughput TCR immunosequencing, statistical association of individual TCRs with disease status, and machine learning. In the later analysis, no new phenotypic data were used to find candidate immune exposures; instead, reliance was placed on TCR beta sequences and their occurrence across donors. A later analysis re-examined previously published TCR beta repertoires from over 500 donors and added high-resolution HLA genotyping to investigate patterns of TCR occurrence.

Library prep was done by the immunoSEQ multiplex PCR assay. The multiplex PCR relied on a mix of 60 forward primers for TCR Vbeta segments and 13 reverse primers for TCR Jbeta segments. The CDR3 region of rearranged TCR beta genes was amplified from genomic DNA by a multiplex PCR assay. The Illumina HiSeq System was used to sequence the amplified TCR beta libraries as 87-base-pair reads. The authors processed their data as follows. A later analysis counted approximately 74 million unique TCR beta chains across the 600 to 850 repertoires, and around 9.9 million of these chains were shared by at least two donors. A nearest-neighbor algorithm error-corrected the raw reads and collapsed the reads into unique sequences, merging closely related sequences to remove PCR and sequencing errors. Alignment of CDR3 sequences to IMGT reference sequences was used to assign V, D and J gene segments. Each retained sequence needed at least a six-nucleotide match to both a V gene segment and a J gene segment. A rearrangement was called productive if the CDR3 had no stop codons and remained in frame with V and J, and every other rearrangement was called non-productive. CDR3 was defined according to IMGT convention as the region running from the second conserved V-encoded cysteine to the conserved J-encoded phenylalanine. Sequences without an unambiguous match to a single V gene segment were excluded from the earlier analysis of about 640 of the donors. An earlier analysis of 450 to 650 of the donors called V segments functional above 56.7% productive rearrangements and segregating when the between-donor standard deviation exceeded 5%. A statistical classification framework was built for diagnosing cytomegalovirus status from the catalog of TCR beta chain sequences. A later analysis assigned V and J genes by comparing TCR nucleotide sequences with IMGT/GENE-DB human TR gene sequences. A later analysis assigned CDR3 sequences and most-parsimonious VDJ recombination scenarios with the TCRdist pipeline. A later analysis defined each TCR beta chain by its CDR3 amino acid sequence plus V-gene family, and excluded reads lacking a unique V-gene family. To address suspected cross-contamination and a sequencing artifact, a later analysis removed a few hundred highly shared, low-generation-probability nucleotide sequences. In a later analysis, a clonal expansion index for each public chain was calculated from normalized within-repertoire ranks of inferred template counts. Generation probabilities in a later analysis came from a VDJ recombination model fitted to out-of-frame rearrangements, and those results were checked against IGoR. In a later analysis, hypergeometric tests were used to score TCR-TCR, TCR-HLA and TCR-CMV co-occurrence, with a repertoire-size bias correction applied to TCR pairs. To estimate false discovery rates, a later analysis permuted the HLA or CMV assignments 20 times. In a later analysis, co-occurring TCRs were grouped using DBSCAN, and TCRdist sequence similarity was added for clustering within HLA-allele-positive subsets. Repertoires with fewer than 30,000 or more than 120,000 public chains were left out of co-occurrence clustering, as were a handful of repertoires with anomalous nucleotide sharing. Entries here come from immuneACCESS through TCRdb and include only in-frame sequences with V and J called. Some clones fail to appear in such tables; in the studies checked, an unresolved V gene covers under half of the shortfall, and the cause of the remainder is unknown. V, J and clone size are taken as reported in that table, and D and trimming were inferred from the DNA itself. The sample table shows more than 130,000 clones, and nearly 80% are seen once. The biggest ten clones account for 4.5% to 6.5% of the sample.

In total, just over 650 healthy bone marrow donors made up the cohort. Cohort members were all nominally healthy when sampled, although unrecorded immune exposures were likely present. The donor tested CMV seronegative and was one of the 352 seronegative cohort members. A peripheral blood sample was provided by each donor, and peripheral blood mononuclear cells were used for TCR beta sequencing. Genomic DNA was extracted from the blood cell samples with the Qiagen DNeasy Blood Extraction Kit. What the research found in general, with its limitations: A cluster of highly shared sequence variants was judged likely to be a technical artifact of the sequencing pipeline. For the cohort, immune exposure information was limited to CMV serostatus. According to the authors, the approach could potentially be generalized to other disease states and immunological phenotypes. A further reported finding was that TCR beta sequences accurately predicted the HLA-A and HLA-B alleles for most subjects in the first cohort. Because counts were too low, 15 to 20 rarely observed V segments, including chromosome 9 orphons, were excluded from the earlier analysis of around 640 of the donors. Compared with the roughly 720-donor mean, donors in an Asian-associated ancestry cluster had fewer N-insertions in productive TCRs, according to a later genetic analysis. Because HLA typing was unavailable for some donors at each locus, only the typed subset was used in association tests. Most TCR sequences were observed very rarely across donors, whereas some public TCRs were present in many individuals. At a false discovery rate of 0.05, a later analysis linked 16,951 TCR beta sequences to specific HLA alleles. In a later genetic analysis, a missense DCLRE1C variant was associated with V-gene and J-gene trimming of TCR beta chains, and the association was replicated in an independent cohort. In this cohort, only TCR beta chains were sequenced, and detectable features were limited by the absence of alpha or paired-chain data. The classifier was reported to diagnose cytomegalovirus status with high specificity and sensitivity in both the original cohort and the validation cohort. In a later analysis, several top co-occurrence clusters were reported to appear linked to parvovirus B19, influenza, CMV and Epstein-Barr virus. Some IMGT-functional V segments, including TRBV6-2 and TRBV6-3, could not be told apart with the 87-base-pair reads, so those segments were excluded. Sequencing depth was assumed to be roughly uniform across donors in the presence/absence analyses, though that assumption may not hold. Broadly in line with IMGT annotations, most TCR beta V segments showed up in productive rearrangements about 87% or about 30% of the time in an earlier analysis of 450 to 600 of the donors. Correlated functional status among segregating V segments might reflect linkage disequilibrium, but an unknown experimental factor could not be ruled out. Strong co-occurrence of HLA alleles, especially DR and DQ, made assigning TCR associations to individual alleles difficult. In a later analysis, TCR association rates were found to vary across HLA loci, with the most associated TCRs seen for DRB1 alleles and the fewest for HLA-C alleles. A later analysis found that most CMV-associated TCR beta chains appeared HLA-restricted, with HLA associations seemingly driven largely by CMV exposure. Compared with equally common non-associated chains, HLA-associated TCR beta chains in a later analysis were more clonally expanded and had lower generation probabilities. In vitro tests confirmed that a few of the cytomegalovirus-associated TCR beta chains recognize cytomegalovirus antigens. The study gave a list of about 150 TCR beta chains associated with cytomegalovirus.

The cysteine opens and the phenylalanine closes a CDR3 of 12 amino acids. The read is trimmed to its CDR3 DNA, 36 bases read in frame from base 1. Relative to germline, V is 6 bases shorter and J is 3 bases shorter, with 8 bases between their ends. CDR1 and CDR2, per the germline V gene, are MDHEN and SYDVKM. The TCR was taken from a male donor in good health and CMV-seronegative. The chain is encoded by TRBV28 joined to TRBJ1-1; the D gene is unclear. The sample comprised PBMCs. The CDR3 corresponds to CASRRQYTEAFF. The sequenced DNA: TGTGCCAGCAGACGACAATACACTGAAGCTTTCTTT.